The clone carrying this T cell receptor (beta chain) was counted between two and nine times. Its matching antigen is unknown. Expressed TCRB transcripts were sequenced after all isolated RNA was converted to cDNA. Here immunoSEQ multiplex PCR was the method, and the copy in TCRdb shows in-frame clones only, minus some. The sample holds over 650,000 clones, 11% to 15% seen once. This entry comes from a study of beta chain features in type 1 diabetes. General study results and limits: Type 1 diabetes patients showed fewer insertions and more deletions at VDJ junctions. With patients and controls alike, PCR might favor shorter templates to an equal degree. Sequencing from cDNA could over-represent high-TCR-expressing cells. Patients with Type 1 diabetes showed moderately but significantly shorter TCRB CDR3s in all four CD4+ subsets.

All sorted populations exceeded 95% purity. The sequence came from a young man with type 1 diabetes. Sequences were obtained from naive CD4+ T cells from blood.

The CDR3, as DNA: TGTGCCAGCAGCTTAGCAGGGTCCGATAACTATGGCTACACCTTC. Its translation: CASSLAGSDNYGYTF. The rearrangement uses TRBV7-2 and TRBJ1-2; no firm D call. The V and J ends lost 0 bases and 1 base respectively, with 9 bases between them. The germline V gene encodes CDR1 SGHTA and CDR2 FQGNSA. This CDR3 contains 15 residues.